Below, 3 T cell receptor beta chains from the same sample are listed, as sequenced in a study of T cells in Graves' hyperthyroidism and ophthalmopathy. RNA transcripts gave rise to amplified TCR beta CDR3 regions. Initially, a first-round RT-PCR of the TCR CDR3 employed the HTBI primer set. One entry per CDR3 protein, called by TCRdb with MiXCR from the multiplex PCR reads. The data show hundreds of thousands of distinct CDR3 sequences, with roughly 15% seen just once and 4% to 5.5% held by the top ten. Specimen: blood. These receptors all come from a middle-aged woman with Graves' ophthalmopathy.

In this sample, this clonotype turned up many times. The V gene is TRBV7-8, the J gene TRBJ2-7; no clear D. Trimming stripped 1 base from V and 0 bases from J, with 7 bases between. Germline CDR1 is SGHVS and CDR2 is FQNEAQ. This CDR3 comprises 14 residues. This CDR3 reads CASSLVRSSYEQYF. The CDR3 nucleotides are TGTGCCAGCAGCTTAGTACGGAGCTCCTACGAGCAGTACTTC.

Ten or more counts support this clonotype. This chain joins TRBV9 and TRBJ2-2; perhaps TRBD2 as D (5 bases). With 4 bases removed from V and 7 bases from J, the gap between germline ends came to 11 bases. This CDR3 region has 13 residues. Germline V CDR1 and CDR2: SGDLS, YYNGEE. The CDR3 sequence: CASSFTGSGELFF. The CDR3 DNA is TGTGCCAGCAGCTTCACTGGGAGCGGGGAGCTGTTTTTT.

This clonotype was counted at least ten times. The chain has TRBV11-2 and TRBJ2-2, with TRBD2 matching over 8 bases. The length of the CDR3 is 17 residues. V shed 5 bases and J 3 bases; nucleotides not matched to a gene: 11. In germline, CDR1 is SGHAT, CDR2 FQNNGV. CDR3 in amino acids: CASSHTRLAWDTGELFF. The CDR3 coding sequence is TGTGCCAGCAGCCACACCCGACTAGCGTGGGACACCGGGGAGCTGTTTTTT.